This T cell receptor beta chain was captured in a study of OX40 agonist ivuxolimab in advanced cancers. Across the whole study: Intravenous ivuxolimab at 0.01 to 10 mg/kg was given to patients every 2 weeks. Study-wide results and limits: Expansion of clones was among the lowest in partial responders at 0.1-3.0 mg/kg.

Germline CDR1 reads SGHTA; CDR2 reads FQGNSA. CDR3 length: 16 amino acids. The V and J ends lost 2 bases and 0 bases respectively, with 11 bases between them. Generated by immunoSEQ multiplex PCR, the TCRdb table keeps only in-frame clones and is missing some. The table lists just over 90,000 clones, 94% of them singletons. As regards this clone: Its antigen is unidentified.

If patients had autoimmune disease history or systemic immunosuppression, they were excluded. The origin of this receptor is an adult with an advanced solid tumor such as melanoma, head and neck, liver or kidney cancer. Source: CD4+ or CD8+ T cells sorted from blood, taken in a trial of the OX40 agonist ivuxolimab. The V call is TRBV7-2, the J call TRBJ1-5; no definite D call. The CDR3 loop is CASSLFPDYSNQPQHF. The CDR3 DNA reads as TGTGCCAGCAGCTTATTTCCAGACTATAGCAATCAGCCCCAGCATTTT.